The TCR beta chain under discussion was sequenced for a study of siplizumab effects on memory and regulatory T cells. The study, taken as a whole, reports: With siplizumab, mappable alloreactive CD4+ clones averaged around 70% Treg-derived, versus around 28% in controls. Roughly 75-95% of dividing CD4+ or CD8+ clones were without an attributable naive or memory phenotype.

Turning to this clone: Its antigen is unidentified.

Libraries were prepared by immunoSEQ multiplex PCR; TCRdb keeps only in-frame clonotypes and omits some of them. The repertoire holds approximately 3,000 clones, with less than 65% as singletons. Coculturing was carried out on the mixed lymphocyte reaction cells. It lasted 6 days and was done at 37°C. The germline gives CDR1 SGHAT, CDR2 FQNNGV. CDR3 length: 19 residues. V gave up 4 bases and J gave up 1 base, with 26 bases separating them. V and J are TRBV11-2 and TRBJ2-7, with D possibly matching TRBD1 (6 bases). The sequence was collected from a human donor in good health; the cells came from an allogeneic mixed lymphocyte reaction. Sequencing was performed on CFSE-low (dividing) CD4+ T cells sorted from an allogeneic mixed lymphocyte reaction. Here the CDR3 reads CASSSRVPRGAAQSYEQYF. The CDR3 DNA reads as TGTGCCAGCAGCTCGAGAGTCCCCAGGGGAGCTGCTCAATCCTACGAGCAGTACTTC.